Listed here is a single TCR beta chain. Data came from immunoSEQ multiplex PCR; TCRdb stores just in-frame clones and leaves some out. The sample carries approximately 25,000 clones, roughly 90% recorded once. These data belong to a study of monozygotic twins with cystic fibrosis. From germline, CDR1 is SQVTM and CDR2 ANQGSEA. V was pared by 5 bases and J by 1 base, with 11 bases of the junction left unmatched. The CDR3 totals 15 residues. The specimen sequenced was blood. This chain connects TRBV29-1 to TRBJ2-7, with 7 bases aligning to TRBD1. The TCR was taken from a girl aged 2 to 9 with cystic fibrosis. This chain's CDR3 is CSVTNFLTGSYEQYF. Written as DNA, the CDR3 is TGCAGCGTTACCAACTTCCTGACAGGGTCCTACGAGCAGTACTTC.